This is a list of T cell receptor beta chains from one sample in a study of preoperative IRX-2 immunotherapy in early breast cancer. Assay: immunoSEQ multiplex PCR; the TCRdb copy retains only in-frame clones and omits some. The table shows 25,000 or so clones, with 85% to 90% occurring only once. Sequences were derived from tumor tissue, sampled after IRX-2 immunotherapy. The receptors here all came from a human donor with breast cancer. Both conserved end residues are part of each CDR3. D genes are given only for firm matches. Clone size is shown for a subset of rows, as once, few, many or a class of expanded clone.

V	length	D	J	size	CDR3	DNA
TRBV6-5	15	NA	TRBJ1-5	NA	CASTLRAALGQPQHF	TGTGCCAGCACCCTAAGGGCTGCCCTTGGACAGCCCCAGCATTTT
TRBV6-6	12	NA	TRBJ2-1	NA	CASNRGVDEQFF	TGTGCCAGCAATCGCGGGGTCGATGAGCAGTTCTTC
TRBV14	13	NA	TRBJ1-2	NA	CASSQEQIYGYTF	TGTGCCAGCAGCCAAGAACAGATATATGGCTACACCTTC
TRBV9	16	TRBD2	TRBJ2-5	NA	CASSAPTSGVGGTQYF	TGTGCCAGCAGCGCACCAACTAGCGGCGTAGGAGGGACCCAGTACTTC
TRBV28	17	TRBD1	TRBJ1-6	NA	CASSITWDSSYNSPLHF	TGTGCCAGCAGTATCACCTGGGACAGCTCCTATAATTCACCCCTCCACTTT
TRBV7-9	14	NA	TRBJ1-6	NA	CASSLEAESSPLHF	TGTGCCAGCAGCTTAGAAGCGGAGAGTTCACCCCTCCACTTT
TRBV18	14	NA	TRBJ1-1	NA	CASSPPSEGRKAFF	TGTGCCAGCTCACCACCCTCGGAAGGGCGAAAAGCTTTCTTT
TRBV6-1	14	TRBD2	TRBJ2-7	once	CASSEASGAYEQYF	TGTGCCAGCAGTGAAGCCAGCGGGGCCTACGAGCAGTACTTC
TRBV29-1	17	TRBD2	TRBJ2-2	NA	CSVCGSWASGFTGELFF	TGCAGCGTTTGTGGGTCATGGGCTAGCGGGTTTACCGGGGAGCTGTTTTTT
TRBV6-5	15	NA	TRBJ1-5	NA	CASSPGQNSNQPQHF	TGTGCCAGCAGTCCGGGGCAGAATAGCAATCAGCCCCAGCATTTT
TRBV7-8	15	TRBD1	TRBJ2-7	NA	CASSLMRTGGFEQYF	TGTGCCAGCAGCTTAATGAGGACAGGGGGCTTCGAGCAGTACTTC
TRBV4-1	17	NA	TRBJ1-4	once	CASSQPSRGRREGKLFF	TGCGCCAGCAGCCAGCCGAGCCGAGGACGCAGGGAGGGAAAACTGTTTTTT
TRBV19	16	NA	TRBJ1-3	NA	CASSMRQPLSGNTIYF	TGTGCCAGTAGTATGCGGCAACCCCTCTCTGGAAACACCATATATTTT
TRBV7-9	14	TRBD1	TRBJ1-2	NA	CASSLGTGEDGYTF	TGTGCCAGCAGCTTAGGGACAGGGGAGGATGGCTACACCTTC
TRBV7-6	12	NA	TRBJ2-1	NA	CASSSGSNEQFF	TGTGCCAGCAGCTCAGGTAGCAATGAGCAGTTCTTC
TRBV7-2	16	NA	TRBJ2-2	NA	CASSWTRPQGTGELFF	TGTGCCAGCAGCTGGACAAGACCCCAAGGCACCGGGGAGCTGTTTTTT
TRBV27	14	TRBD1	TRBJ2-7	few	CASSLQGANYEQYF	TGTGCCAGCAGTTTGCAGGGGGCAAACTACGAGCAGTACTTC
TRBV9	14	TRBD1	TRBJ1-4	NA	CASSVSKGAEKLFF	TGTGCCAGCAGCGTATCGAAGGGGGCTGAAAAACTGTTTTTT
TRBV5-4	15	TRBD1	TRBJ2-7	NA	CASSLEGQGSHEQYF	TGTGCCAGCAGCTTGGAGGGACAGGGCTCCCACGAGCAGTACTTC
TRBV10-3	14	NA	TRBJ2-7	NA	CAISESDKTYEQYF	TGTGCCATCAGTGAGTCGGACAAAACCTACGAGCAGTACTTC
TRBV9	15	NA	TRBJ1-3	NA	CASSVGAIAGNTIYF	TGTGCCAGCAGCGTAGGTGCAATTGCCGGAAACACCATATATTTT
TRBV28	16	NA	TRBJ2-1	NA	CASSPPRGGSYNEQFF	TGTGCCAGCAGCCCGCCAAGGGGAGGATCGTACAATGAGCAGTTCTTC
TRBV9	14	NA	TRBJ2-7	few	CASSEGPGTYEQYF	TGTGCCAGCAGCGAGGGCCCCGGGACCTACGAGCAGTACTTC
TRBV5-6	15	NA	TRBJ1-1	once	CASSDPTADNTEAFF	TGTGCCAGCAGCGACCCGACAGCGGATAACACTGAAGCTTTCTTT
TRBV6-5	12	NA	TRBJ2-5	NA	CATYGDTETQYF	TGTGCCACCTACGGGGATACAGAGACCCAGTACTTC
TRBV7-8	19	NA	TRBJ1-5	NA	CASSLGVGSRTYSNQPQHF	TGTGCCAGCAGCCTGGGGGTGGGGTCAAGAACCTATAGCAATCAGCCCCAGCATTTT
TRBV6-6	14	TRBD2	TRBJ2-7	NA	CASSPRTSGNEQYF	TGTGCCAGCAGTCCCCGGACTAGCGGGAACGAGCAGTACTTC
TRBV5-1	15	TRBD2	TRBJ2-3	NA	CASSLSLAGPDTQYF	TGCGCCAGCAGCTTGTCACTAGCGGGGCCAGATACGCAGTATTTT
TRBV6-1	20	TRBD1	TRBJ2-4	NA	CASSEASLGGLNLDKNIQYF	TGTGCCAGCAGTGAAGCGTCGTTAGGGGGCTTGAATTTGGACAAAAACATTCAGTACTTC
TRBV4-2	16	NA	TRBJ1-2	NA	CASSQEGHEANYGYTF	TGTGCCAGCAGCCAAGAAGGGCACGAAGCTAACTATGGCTACACCTTC
TRBV9	15	TRBD1	TRBJ2-3	NA	CASSATGGMGDTQYF	TGTGCCAGCAGCGCAACAGGGGGCATGGGAGATACGCAGTATTTT
TRBV21-1	12	NA	TRBJ2-5	NA	CASSSLGETQYF	TGTGCCAGCAGCAGCCTAGGGGAGACCCAGTACTTC
TRBV28	14	TRBD1	TRBJ1-5	NA	CASILQGALQPQHF	TGTGCCAGCATCCTACAGGGGGCGTTGCAGCCCCAGCATTTT
TRBV6-5	12	NA	TRBJ1-2	NA	CASRQSNYGYTF	TGTGCCAGCAGGCAGTCTAACTATGGCTACACCTTC
TRBV6-1	14	NA	TRBJ1-3	once	CASSDRYSGNTIYF	TGTGCCAGCAGTGACCGCTACTCTGGAAACACCATATATTTT
TRBV14	15	NA	TRBJ1-6	NA	CASSQGGGASSPLHF	TGTGCCAGCAGCCAAGGTGGAGGGGCAAGTTCACCCCTCCACTTT
TRBV9	15	NA	TRBJ1-2	NA	CASSAKGLGGYGYTF	TGTGCCAGCAGCGCCAAGGGACTCGGGGGCTATGGCTACACCTTC
TRBV5-6	15	TRBD1	TRBJ2-3	once	CASSIGTGGGDTQYF	TGTGCCAGCAGCATAGGGACAGGGGGAGGAGATACGCAGTATTTT
TRBV15	16	NA	TRBJ2-2	NA	CATSRDPGTAQRELFF	TGTGCCACCAGCAGAGACCCGGGGACCGCTCAACGGGAGCTGTTTTTT
TRBV10-2	17	TRBD2	TRBJ2-7	NA	CASSESGIASGSYEQYF	TGCGCCAGCAGTGAGTCGGGGATTGCTAGCGGGTCCTACGAGCAGTACTTC
TRBV6-1	15	TRBD2	TRBJ2-7	NA	CASSTASGGPREQYF	TGTGCCAGCAGTACCGCTAGCGGGGGGCCGAGGGAGCAGTACTTC
TRBV5-1	13	TRBD1	TRBJ2-7	NA	CASSEQGIYEQYF	TGCGCCAGCAGCGAACAGGGGATCTACGAGCAGTACTTC
TRBV5-1	15	TRBD1	TRBJ1-3	NA	CASSSQGGSGNTIYF	TGCGCCAGCAGCTCACAGGGGGGCTCTGGAAACACCATATATTTT
TRBV5-4	14	TRBD1	TRBJ2-7	NA	CASSSRQGIHEQYF	TGTGCCAGCAGCTCCAGACAGGGAATCCACGAGCAGTACTTC
TRBV6-5	13	NA	TRBJ1-2	once	CASSYSGGLGYTF	TGTGCCAGCAGTTACTCGGGAGGGCTCGGCTACACCTTC
TRBV18	15	TRBD2	TRBJ2-7	NA	CASSYGTSGRDEQYF	TGTGCCAGCTCCTACGGGACTAGCGGGAGGGACGAGCAGTACTTC
TRBV4-2	16	TRBD2	TRBJ2-1	NA	CASSTTGTSIQNEQFF	TGTGCCAGCAGCACAACCGGGACTAGCATTCAGAATGAGCAGTTCTTC
TRBV5-1	15	NA	TRBJ1-4	NA	CASSLVAGDSEKLFF	TGCGCCAGCAGCTTGGTGGCAGGGGATAGTGAAAAACTGTTTTTT